This T cell receptor (beta chain) is from a study of control samples from healthy donors and cancer patients. Profiled with immunoSEQ multiplex PCR; TCRdb holds only in-frame clones, not every one. The table lists more than 100,000 clones, around 88% of them singletons. The CDR3 runs 12 residues. Looked up from germline, CDR1 is SNHLY and CDR2 is FYNNEI. Trimming pared 1 base from V and 4 bases from J, leaving 2 bases between. This chain links TRBV2 with TRBJ2-1; D call uncertain. The receptor comes from a man between 35 and 55 years old in good health. Sequencing was carried out using blood. The CDR3, as DNA: TGTGCCAGCAGTGAAGATTACAATGAGCAGTTCTTC. This gives the protein CASSEDYNEQFF.